The sequence of this T cell receptor beta chain was determined in a study of CD8 T cells in ankylosing spondylitis (dated by TCRdb to the late 2010s). For the wider study: To find TCR variants linked to disease, the study profiled T cell receptor beta repertoires in ankylosing spondylitis patients and healthy donors. The full study cohort comprised 25 ankylosing spondylitis patients and 110 or so healthy donors. Samples of peripheral blood were taken, and for ankylosing spondylitis patients, synovial fluid was collected as well.

From its cysteine to its phenylalanine, the CDR3 spans 12 amino acids. The only DNA kept is the CDR3, 36 bases in frame from the first base. The germline V gene yields MDHEN for CDR1 and SYDVKM for CDR2. Between the V and J ends, shortened by 8 bases and 1 base respectively, the junction contains 9 bases. General findings and caveats noted by the study authors: Some TCR beta motif variants had previously been reported in synovial fluid and blood of reactive arthritis patients, which suggested common disease-initiation mechanisms. Blood from ankylosing spondylitis patients appeared to be characterized by a TCR beta motif composed of several highly homologous amino acid variants. In peripheral blood, the disease-linked clones were found at relatively low frequencies and had a CD8+ phenotype. Significant enrichment of the disease-linked clones was reported in matched synovial fluid samples from ankylosing spondylitis patients.

The sequencing machine was an Illumina HiSeq 2500. Quantitative 5'-RACE with molecular barcodes was the method used to prepare the TCR beta libraries. Regarding the original processing steps: Disease-linked TCR variants were identified with a new computational method built on a probabilistic model of VDJ rearrangement. The public reads were reanalyzed by TCRdb: fastp trimming at Q25, MiXCR alignment, in-frame beta chains only. Duplicate CDR3 protein sequences are folded into a single record with the most common DNA and genes. Here the V and J calls rest on TCRdb's processing, not on the authors' analysis. Present in this sample are 250,000 to 400,000 distinct CDR3 sequences, 11% of which were seen just once. The biggest ten clones account for roughly 9.5% of the sample. This clonotype was counted ten times or more. Its antigen target is currently unknown. Nothing much larger sits one base from this clone, and base qualities are not available.

Sequenced input: blood, either unsorted or a sorted T cell fraction (not recorded which). The source is a female donor with ankylosing spondylitis or in good health (not recorded which). Here the chain combines TRBV28 and TRBJ2-7, with a weak D call of TRBD1 (5 bases match). The DNA reads TGTGCCAGCCTCAGGGTATCCTACGAGCAGTACTTC. Translated, it gives CASLRVSYEQYF.